This T cell receptor (beta chain) was documented in a study of identical twins' blood T cells. Donors were six healthy women in three monozygous twin pairs. Sample barcodes were added at both library ends during cDNA synthesis. One entry per CDR3 protein results from TCRdb running MiXCR on the 5' RACE reads. Of hundreds of thousands of distinct CDR3 sequences in the sample, 28% were seen once. This CDR3 is 15 amino acids long. Germline CDR1 and CDR2: SGHRS and YFSETQ. V gave up 0 bases and J gave up 8 bases, with 17 bases separating them. Regarding the study as a whole: Each donor's most abundant TCRbeta clonotypes shared more CDR3 sequences with her twin than unrelated donors.

About this clonotype: Its antigen is undetermined.

The sample was PBMCs. The rearrangement links TRBV5-1 to TRBJ1-1; D possibly corresponds to TRBD1 (6 bases). This clonotype was sampled from a woman between 18 and 55 years old in good health. CDR3 coding DNA: TGCGCCAGCAGCTTGGAACAGGGTGCGGCCGGGGAAGCTTTCTTT. Its translation: CASSLEQGAAGEAFF. Supplemented by reference TRBV5-1 and TRBJ1-1, the full variable domain reads KAGVTQTPRYLIKTRGQQVTLSCSPISGHRSVSWYQQTPGQGLQFLFEYFSETQRNKGNFPGRFSGRQFSNSRSEMNVSTLELGDSALYLCASSLEQGAAGEAFFGQGTRLTVV.